This T cell receptor beta chain originates from a study of cytotoxic CD8 clonotypes in ibrutinib-treated CLL. In regard to this clone: Its antigen is still unknown.

Overall study results and limits: Investigators sampled sustained-remission and progressing patients at differing times.

Trimming stripped 5 bases from V and 1 base from J, with 12 bases between. This CDR3 comprises 14 residues. Per germline, CDR1 SGHDT and CDR2 YYEEEE. Libraries were prepared by immunoSEQ multiplex PCR; TCRdb keeps only in-frame clonotypes and omits some of them. The data show 65,000 to 85,000 clones, with over 65% seen just once and around 37% held by the top ten. Sequenced material: PBMCs, taken after 24 months of ibrutinib treatment. The sequence was obtained from a human donor with chronic lymphocytic leukemia. The V gene is TRBV5-6, the J gene TRBJ1-1; no firm D call. The CDR3 loop is CASRLGRQNTEAFF. The CDR3 region has the DNA TGTGCCAGCAGACTTGGACGGCAGAACACTGAAGCTTTCTTT. The full variable domain, with the rest looked up from reference TRBV5-6 and TRBJ1-1, is DAGVTQSPTHLIKTRGQQVTLRCSPKSGHDTVSWYQQALGQGPQFIFQYYEEEERQRGNFPDRFSGHQFPNYSSELNVNALLLGDSALYLCASRLGRQNTEAFFGQGTRLTVV.